This passage covers 26 T cell receptor beta chains from one sample sequenced in a study of beta chain features in type 1 diabetes. What was sequenced were expressed TCRB transcripts, since all of the isolated RNA had been reverse transcribed. Sequencing used immunoSEQ multiplex PCR; TCRdb keeps in-frame clones, though not all of them. The sample carries a few hundred thousand clones, approximately 31% recorded once. Material: naive CD4+ T cells from blood. The receptors were sampled from a man between 18 and 35 years old in good health.

This clone was seen a few times. The gene calls are TRBV15 and TRBJ2-3, with unresolved D. V shed 5 bases and J shed 2 bases, with 8 bases lying between them. CDR3 length equals 13 residues. Per germline, CDR1 LNHNV and CDR2 YYDKDF (reference sequence). The DNA for the CDR3 is TGTGCCACCAGCCGCCCGGACACAGATACGCAGTATTTT. It codes for CATSRPDTDTQYF. Full variable domain (missing parts from reference TRBV15 and TRBJ2-3): DAMVIQNPRYQVTQFGKPVTLSCSQTLNHNVMYWYQQKSSQAPKLLFHYYDKDFNNEADTPDNFQSRRPNTSFCFLDIRSPGLGDTAMYLCATSRPDTDTQYFGPGTRLTVL.

The V gene is TRBV29-1, the J gene TRBJ1-1; D uncertain. The CDR3 extends over 13 amino acids. V lost 3 bases and J lost 0, with 8 bases in between. The V gene's germline CDR1 is SQVTM and CDR2 ANQGSEA. CDR3 amino acids: CSVDGQMNTEAFF. The DNA of the CDR3 is TGCAGCGTTGATGGGCAGATGAACACTGAAGCTTTCTTT. The whole variable domain, filled in from reference TRBV29-1 and TRBJ1-1, reads SAVISQKPSRDICQRGTSLTIQCQVDSQVTMMFWYRQQPGQSLTLIATANQGSEATYESGFVIDKFPISRPNLTFSTLTVSNMSPEDSSIYLCSVDGQMNTEAFFGQGTRLTVV.

The genes are TRBV6-6 and TRBJ2-1, with 8 positions matching TRBD2. Germline-derived CDR1 and CDR2 are MNHNY and SVGAGI (reference sequence). The trim removed 8 bases at V and 7 bases at J, leaving 10 bases unmatched. CDR3 size: 14 residues. This chain's CDR3 is CASSAGGVTNEQFF. CDR3 DNA sequence: TGTGCCAGCTCTGCGGGGGGCGTTACAAATGAGCAGTTCTTC.

This rearrangement joins TRBV5-1 to TRBJ2-3, with D possibly being TRBD1 or TRBD2 (5 bases each). The germline V gene encodes CDR1 SGHRS and CDR2 YFSETQ. The CDR3 is made up of 16 amino acids. Trimming took 0 bases from V and 4 from J, leaving 15 bases between them. The CDR3 sequence: CASSLGPGPRPDTQYF. CDR3 nucleotide sequence: TGCGCCAGCAGCTTGGGACCGGGACCAAGACCAGATACGCAGTATTTT.

The gene calls are TRBV7-9 and TRBJ2-7, with a tentative D call TRBD1 (6 bases). CDR1 is SEHNR and CDR2 is FQNEAQ in the germline V gene (reference sequence). The CDR3 has 15 amino acids. V lost 1 base, J lost 0 bases, and 10 bases lay in between. CDR3 sequence: CASSLVQGFSYEQYF. For the CDR3, the DNA is TGTGCCAGCAGCTTAGTGCAGGGGTTCTCCTACGAGCAGTACTTC.

The V and J genes are TRBV29-1 and TRBJ2-5; tentatively, D is TRBD2 (6 bases). The CDR3 has 11 amino acids. V gave up 4 bases and J gave up 7 bases, with 10 bases separating them. Per germline, CDR1 SQVTM and CDR2 ANQGSEA. CDR3 nucleotide sequence: TGCAGCGTTGTACAGGAGGGGACCCAGTACTTC. This gives the protein CSVVQEGTQYF.

This clone appeared a few times. This CDR3 is also generated by other DNA sequences in the sample. The genes are TRBV9 and TRBJ2-7; D perhaps matches TRBD2 (5 bases). The germline V and J ends were trimmed by 0 bases and 3 bases, with 10 bases remaining between them. This CDR3 has 14 amino acids. Germline V gene sequence: CDR1 SGDLS, CDR2 YYNGEE. CDR3 protein: CASSVGGQNYEQYF. The DNA of the CDR3 is TGTGCCAGCAGCGTAGGAGGGCAGAACTACGAGCAGTACTTC. The variable domain in full, completed from reference TRBV9 and TRBJ2-7, reads DSGVTQTPKHLITATGQRVTLRCSPRSGDLSVYWYQQSLDQGLQFLIQYYNGEERAKGNILERFSAQQFPDLHSELNLSSLELGDSALYFCASSVGGQNYEQYFGPGTRLTVT.

This clone occurred a few times. This sequence joins TRBV7-9 and TRBJ2-5; D remains ambiguous. This CDR3 spans 11 amino acids. Germline V CDR1 and CDR2: SEHNR, FQNEAQ (reference sequence). V was cut by 2 bases and J by 6 bases, with 4 bases left in between. Here the CDR3 reads CASSLSQTQYF. CDR3 nucleotide sequence: TGTGCCAGCAGCTTATCGCAGACCCAGTACTTC.

V is TRBV11-2 and J is TRBJ2-3, with a tentative D call TRBD1 (5 bases). This CDR3 has 15 amino acids. The V end lost 3 bases, the J end lost 2 bases, and 12 bases lay between the germline ends. CDR1 and CDR2 (germline): SGHAT, FQNNGV. The CDR3 protein is CASSFRAGNTDTQYF. CDR3 nucleotides: TGTGCCAGCAGCTTCAGGGCAGGGAACACAGATACGCAGTATTTT.

The rearrangement joins TRBV29-1 to TRBJ1-5, with a tentative D call TRBD1 (5 bases). Trimming took off 3 bases at V and 5 bases at J, with 11 bases between the two ends. CDR1 and CDR2 from the germline V gene are SQVTM and ANQGSEA. CDR3 length: 13 residues. The CDR3 nucleotides read TGCAGCGTTGACCAGGGTCTCGATCAGCCCCAGCATTTT. This codes for CSVDQGLDQPQHF. The full variable domain, completed using reference TRBV29-1 and TRBJ1-5, is SAVISQKPSRDICQRGTSLTIQCQVDSQVTMMFWYRQQPGQSLTLIATANQGSEATYESGFVIDKFPISRPNLTFSTLTVSNMSPEDSSIYLCSVDQGLDQPQHFGDGTRLSIL.

This clone was seen a few times. Here the CDR3 reads CASSFQGSSYEQYF. The CDR3 bases are TGTGCCAGCAGCTTCCAGGGGAGCTCCTACGAGCAGTACTTC. The chain joins TRBV5-4 to TRBJ2-7; D may be TRBD1 (6 bases). V shed 2 bases and J shed 0 bases, with 9 bases lying between them. The germline V gene encodes CDR1 SGHNT and CDR2 YYREEE (reference sequence). The CDR3 covers 14 residues.

This chain joins TRBV29-1 and TRBJ2-7; D perhaps matches TRBD1 (6 bases). This CDR3 has 12 residues. Between the trimmed V and J ends, which lost 7 bases and 2 bases, there was a span of 12 bases. Germline CDR1 reads SQVTM; CDR2 reads ANQGSEA. CDR3 amino acids: CSARTATYEQYF. In DNA, the CDR3 is TGCAGCGCCCGGACAGCGACCTACGAGCAGTACTTC.

The sample holds a few counts of this clone. The chain links TRBV7-2 to TRBJ1-1; unclear D gene. Germline CDR1 SGHTA, CDR2 FQGNSA. V was pared by 3 bases and J by 6 bases, with 2 bases between. This CDR3 region has 10 residues. In DNA, the CDR3 is TGTGCCAGCAGCTTCCCTGAAGCTTTCTTT. This translates into CASSFPEAFF. Full variable domain (outside the CDR3, taken from reference TRBV7-2 and TRBJ1-1): GAGVSQSPSNKVTEKGKDVELRCDPISGHTALYWYRQSLGQGLEFLIYFQGNSAPDKSGLPSDRFSAERTGGSVSTLTIQRTQQEDSAVYLCASSFPEAFFGQGTRLTVV.

This clone occurred a few times. The chain employs TRBV4-2 and TRBJ1-1; possible D gene TRBD1, 6 bases. The germline V gene encodes CDR1 LGHNA and CDR2 YNFKEQ. The CDR3 consists of 17 residues. V lost 1 base, J lost 1 base, and 16 bases lay in between. CDR3 nucleotides: TGTGCCAGCAGCCAAGGGCCAACAGGGACGGCGAACACTGAAGCTTTCTTT. This gives the protein CASSQGPTGTANTEAFF.

In the case of this clone: The junction departs from the called germline gene at one end, perhaps through a read error. This chain connects TRBV7-7 to TRBJ2-5; D could derive from TRBD1 or TRBD2 (5 bases each). Germline values: CDR1 SSHAT, CDR2 FNYEAQ (reference sequence). The CDR3 has 13 residues. The CDR3 loop is CASSPGTGETQYF. The CDR3 bases are TGTGCTAGCAGCCCCGGGACCGGGGAGACCCAGTACTTC.

This clone showed up many times. V usage is TRBV7-9 and J usage is TRBJ2-3; D not resolved. Trimming removed 8 bases at V and 1 base at J, with 7 bases between. Germline-derived CDR1 and CDR2 are SEHNR and FQNEAQ (reference sequence). The CDR3 loop spans 12 amino acids. CDR3 bases: TGTGCCAGCGGCAGAGGCACAGATACGCAGTATTTT. This gives the protein CASGRGTDTQYF. Full variable domain (missing parts from reference TRBV7-9 and TRBJ2-3): DTGVSQNPRHKITKRGQNVTFRCDPISEHNRLYWYRQTLGQGPEFLTYFQNEAQLEKSRLLSDRFSAERPKGSFSTLEIQRTEQGDSAMYLCASGRGTDTQYFGPGTRLTVL.

The chain uses TRBV9 and TRBJ2-1; the D is unclear. Germline V gene sequence: CDR1 SGDLS, CDR2 YYNGEE. V was trimmed by 1 base and J by 0 bases, leaving 5 bases between them. There are 14 residues in the CDR3. The CDR3 sequence is CASSVLSSYNEQFF. As DNA, the CDR3 is TGTGCCAGCAGCGTACTCAGCTCCTACAATGAGCAGTTCTTC.

This clone was detected only a few times. The chain combines TRBV30 with TRBJ2-7, with 7 bases lining up with TRBD2. The trim removed 3 bases at V and 3 bases at J, leaving 5 bases unmatched. This CDR3 is 13 amino acids long. Germline values: CDR1 GTSNPN, CDR2 SVGIG (reference sequence). The CDR3 region has the DNA TGTGCCTGGAGGGCTAGCGGATACTACGAGCAGTACTTC. It codes for CAWRASGYYEQYF.

This clone showed up just a few times. V usage is TRBV30 and J usage is TRBJ2-5; the D gene is possibly TRBD1 (6 bases). Germline CDR1 and CDR2: GTSNPN and SVGIG (reference sequence). This CDR3 is built from 14 residues. V shed 6 bases and J shed 0 bases, with 14 bases lying between them. This chain's CDR3 is CACHRQANQETQYF. The CDR3, as DNA: TGTGCCTGTCACCGACAGGCGAACCAAGAGACCCAGTACTTC.

The chain has TRBV28 and TRBJ2-6; 10 bases fit TRBD1. Unmatched junction bases numbered 7, after V lost 6 bases and J lost 2 bases. The CDR3 covers 17 residues. Germline V gene sequence: CDR1 MDHEN, CDR2 SYDVKM. The CDR3 region is CASSRTGGGTGANVLTF. The CDR3 DNA sequence: TGTGCCAGCAGCCGGACAGGGGGAGGGACTGGGGCCAACGTCCTGACTTTC.

The J gene is TRBJ2-3, the V gene TRBV5-4; weak D call: TRBD1 (6 bases). CDR3 length equals 14 residues. Looked up from germline, CDR1 is SGHNT and CDR2 is YYREEE (reference sequence). The germline V and J ends were trimmed by 2 bases and 2 bases, with 9 bases remaining between them. In DNA, the CDR3 is TGTGCCAGCAGCTTTGACAGGTACACAGATACGCAGTATTTT. The encoded protein is CASSFDRYTDTQYF.

As to this clone: Other nucleotide sequences in the sample specify the same CDR3. The chain is built from TRBV9 and TRBJ2-3; D could derive from TRBD1 or TRBD2 (5 bases each). Per the germline V gene, CDR1 is SGDLS and CDR2 is YYNGEE. V lost 0 bases and J 6 bases, leaving 8 bases between the germline ends. This CDR3 is 13 amino acids long. CDR3 in amino acids: CASSVGGADTQYF. The CDR3 DNA follows: TGTGCCAGCAGCGTAGGAGGGGCGGATACGCAGTATTTT. The entire variable domain, with the rest obtained from reference TRBV9 and TRBJ2-3, is as follows: DSGVTQTPKHLITATGQRVTLRCSPRSGDLSVYWYQQSLDQGLQFLIQYYNGEERAKGNILERFSAQQFPDLHSELNLSSLELGDSALYFCASSVGGADTQYFGPGTRLTVL.

The chain uses TRBV7-2 and TRBJ2-5; D perhaps matches TRBD2 (6 bases). This CDR3 is built from 15 residues. Germline lookup yields CDR1 SGHTA and CDR2 FQGNSA. Trimming took off 1 base at V and 4 bases at J, with 13 bases between the two ends. The CDR3 sequence: CASSLVAVGGETQYF. The CDR3 bases are TGTGCCAGCAGCTTAGTGGCGGTGGGGGGAGAGACCCAGTACTTC.

This clone has a handful of counts. The V call is TRBV25-1, the J call TRBJ2-7; 11 bases are a match to TRBD1. The V and J ends lost 8 bases and 4 bases, in that order; junction bases with no gene match: 13. The length of the CDR3 is 16 residues. Looked up from germline, CDR1 is MGHDK and CDR2 is SYGVNS. The CDR3 DNA follows: TGTGCCAGCTCTTGGGGAGGTGGGACAGGGGGTTACGAGCAGTACTTC. As protein: CASSWGGGTGGYEQYF.

The chain employs TRBV7-9 and TRBJ2-1; D is undetermined. Trimming removed 2 bases from V and 13 bases from J, with 9 bases in between. CDR1 and CDR2 (germline): SEHNR, FQNEAQ (reference sequence). The CDR3 extends over 11 amino acids. In nucleotides, the CDR3 is TGTGCCAGCAGCTTATCGGTGGGACAGTTCTTC. As protein: CASSLSVGQFF.

This clone was counted a few times. The chain couples TRBV5-1 to TRBJ2-3; 8 nucleotides align to TRBD2. CDR3 length equals 16 residues. Germline V gives CDR1 SGHRS, CDR2 YFSETQ. Losses at the gene ends were 4 bases for V and 0 bases for J; bases not matched to a gene: 7. The chain's CDR3 is CASSDGTSASTDTQYF. The CDR3 coding sequence is TGCGCCAGCAGCGATGGGACTAGTGCTAGCACAGATACGCAGTATTTT. Together with reference TRBV5-1 and TRBJ2-3, the CDR3 gives the full variable domain: KAGVTQTPRYLIKTRGQQVTLSCSPISGHRSVSWYQQTPGQGLQFLFEYFSETQRNKGNFPGRFSGRQFSNSRSEMNVSTLELGDSALYLCASSDGTSASTDTQYFGPGTRLTVL.